Listed below are T cell receptor beta chains from one sample, sequenced in a study of technical replicates of blood from four donors. The repertoire was sequenced with immunoSEQ multiplex PCR; TCRdb's copy has only in-frame clones and lacks some. The sample carries some 80,000 clones, approximately 90% recorded once. Sequences were obtained from T cells isolated from PBMCs. The receptors shown here come from a human donor in good health. CDR3s include the opening cysteine and the closing phenylalanine or tryptophan. D genes are given only for firm matches. The size entry is marked missing in some rows and otherwise reads once, few, many or a size class.

clone_size	j_call	d_call	v_call	cdr3_aa	cdr3_nt
-	TRBJ2-3	-	TRBV7-3	CASSSEGTSTDTQYF	TGTGCCAGCAGCTCAGAGGGAACTAGCACAGATACGCAGTATTTT
-	TRBJ1-1	-	TRBV7-3	CASSSTMNTEAFF	TGTGCCAGCAGCTCCACAATGAACACTGAAGCTTTCTTT
-	TRBJ2-3	TRBD2	TRBV4-1	CASKREIADTQYF	TGCGCCAGTAAGCGGGAGATCGCAGATACGCAGTATTTT
once	TRBJ1-6	-	TRBV27	CASSLGGGNSPLHF	TGTGCCAGCAGTCTAGGGGGGGGTAATTCACCCCTCCACTTT
-	TRBJ2-1	-	TRBV18	CASSPGRRERDEQFF	TGTGCCAGCTCACCAGGGCGGAGGGAGCGAGATGAGCAGTTCTTC
-	TRBJ2-3	TRBD2	TRBV5-1	CASSSGAGMGTDTQYF	TGCGCCAGCAGCTCCGGAGCGGGAATGGGCACAGATACGCAGTATTTT
once	TRBJ1-2	-	TRBV9	CASSVGGHGYTF	TGTGCCAGCAGCGTAGGGGGCCATGGCTACACCTTC
-	TRBJ2-5	TRBD2	TRBV11-3	CASSPWTSGGAGIIETQYF	TGTGCCAGCAGCCCCTGGACTAGCGGGGGGGCAGGAATAATTGAGACCCAGTACTTC
-	TRBJ1-1	-	TRBV7-9	CASSLRAGDTEAFF	TGTGCCAGCAGCTTAAGGGCAGGGGACACTGAAGCTTTCTTT
-	TRBJ2-3	-	TRBV28	CASSLAGSTDTQYF	TGTGCCAGCAGTTTGGCAGGGAGCACAGATACGCAGTATTTT
-	TRBJ1-5	-	TRBV2	CASSATIQALSGQPQHF	TGTGCCAGCAGTGCCACGATACAGGCCCTTTCCGGTCAGCCCCAGCATTTT
-	TRBJ1-2	TRBD1	TRBV11-2	CASTPTGVGGYTF	TGTGCCAGCACACCTACAGGGGTGGGTGGCTACACCTTC
once	TRBJ2-3	-	TRBV6-6	CASSFRADTQYF	TGTGCCAGCAGTTTCAGGGCAGATACGCAGTATTTT
-	TRBJ2-5	TRBD1	TRBV5-1	CASSSGQPQETQYF	TGCGCCAGCAGCTCGGGACAGCCTCAAGAGACCCAGTACTTC
-	TRBJ1-1	-	TRBV7-9	CASRLGETEAFF	TGTGCCAGCAGACTGGGAGAGACTGAAGCTTTCTTT
once	TRBJ2-7	-	TRBV21-1	CATPSGGACEQYF	TGTGCCACACCCTCCGGGGGGGCCTGCGAGCAGTACTTC
-	TRBJ2-5	TRBD1	TRBV7-6	CASSLGGTGDETQYF	TGTGCCAGCAGCTTAGGAGGGACAGGGGATGAGACCCAGTACTTC